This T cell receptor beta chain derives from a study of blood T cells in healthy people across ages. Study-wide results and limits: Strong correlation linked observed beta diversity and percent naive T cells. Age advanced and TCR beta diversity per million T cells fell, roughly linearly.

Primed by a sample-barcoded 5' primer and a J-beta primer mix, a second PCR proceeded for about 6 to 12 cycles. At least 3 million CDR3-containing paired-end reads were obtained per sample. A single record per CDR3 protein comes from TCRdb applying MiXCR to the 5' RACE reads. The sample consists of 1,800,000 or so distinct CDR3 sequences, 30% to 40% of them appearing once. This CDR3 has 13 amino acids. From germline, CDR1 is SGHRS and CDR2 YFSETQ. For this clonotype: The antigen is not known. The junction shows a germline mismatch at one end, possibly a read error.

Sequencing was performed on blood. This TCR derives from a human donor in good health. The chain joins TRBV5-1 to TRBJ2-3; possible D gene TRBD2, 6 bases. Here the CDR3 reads CAGSLEGSDTQYF. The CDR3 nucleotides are TGCGCCGGCAGCTTGGAGGGTTCAGATACGCAGTATTTT.